What follows is one T cell receptor (beta chain) and its context. Antigen specificity is unknown. This specimen belongs to a study of vaccination and CD4 T cells after COVID-19. V dropped 1 base and J dropped 0; count of bases not matched to a gene: 4. The germline V gene encodes CDR1 SGHAT and CDR2 FQNNGV. This CDR3 is 18 amino acids long. Documented treatment: approximately nine-day PBMC culture with coronavirus spike peptide pools or control peptides (ViraFEST assay). The unexposed donor gave CD4+ T cells before the COVID-19 pandemic (2011-2018). An Oncomine TCR Beta short-read assay was used to sequence the DNA from cultured CD4+ T cells. TCRdb used MiXCR to reprocess the PCR reads, holding one entry per CDR3 protein. The sample has 6,000 to 8,000 distinct CDR3 sequences, approximately 41% seen once; the top ten hold 25%.

This sequence joins TRBV11-2 and TRBJ2-6; 9 nucleotides line up with TRBD1. Sequenced sample: CD4+ T cells from blood, cultured in vitro. This receptor was taken from a human donor in good health. This CDR3 reads CASSLGDRVSSGANVLTF. Written as DNA, the CDR3 is TGTGCCAGCAGCTTAGGGGACAGGGTTTCCTCTGGGGCCAACGTCCTGACTTTC.